This TCR beta chain was recovered during a study of T cells in localized non-small cell lung cancer. About this clone: Its antigen is not known.

Here immunoSEQ multiplex PCR was the method, and the copy in TCRdb shows in-frame clones only, minus some. The sample carries about 33,000 clones, about 82% recorded once. Study-wide results and caveats: Uninvolved adjacent lung had more T cell clonality than any other tissue, topping tumor. It remains possible that heterogeneity exists, since only one tumor region was sequenced. Appearance in adjacent lung was seen for a median around 60 of the top 100 tumor clones.

Deletions cut 4 bases from V and 1 base from J, with 9 bases between. This CDR3 is 14 amino acids long. Germline V gene data show CDR1 as MNHNY and CDR2 as SVGAGI (reference sequence). This chain uses TRBV6-6 with TRBJ2-3; the D is unclear. The source material was peripheral blood, sampled before any cancer treatment. The source is a male donor at least 60 years old with stage III squamous cell lung carcinoma. The DNA of the CDR3 is TGTGCCAGCAGTTCCCTGGTGCGCACAGATACGCAGTATTTT. This translates into CASSSLVRTDTQYF.